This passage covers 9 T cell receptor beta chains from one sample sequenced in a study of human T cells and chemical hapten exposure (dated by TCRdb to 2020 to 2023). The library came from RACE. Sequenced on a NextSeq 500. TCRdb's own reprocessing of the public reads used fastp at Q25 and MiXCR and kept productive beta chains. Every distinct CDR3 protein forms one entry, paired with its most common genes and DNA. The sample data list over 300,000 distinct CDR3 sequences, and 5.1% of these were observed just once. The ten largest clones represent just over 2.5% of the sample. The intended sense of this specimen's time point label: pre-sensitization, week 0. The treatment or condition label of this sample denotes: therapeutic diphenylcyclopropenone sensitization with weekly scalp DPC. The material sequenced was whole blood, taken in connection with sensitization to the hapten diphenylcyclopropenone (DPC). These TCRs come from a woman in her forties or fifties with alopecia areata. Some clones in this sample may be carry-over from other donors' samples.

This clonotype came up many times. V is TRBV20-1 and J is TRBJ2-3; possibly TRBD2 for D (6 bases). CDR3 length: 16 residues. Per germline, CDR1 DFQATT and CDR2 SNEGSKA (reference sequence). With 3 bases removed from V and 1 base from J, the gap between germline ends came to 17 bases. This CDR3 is CSASNDRGLGTDTQYF. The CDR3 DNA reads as TGCAGTGCTAGTAATGACCGGGGGTTGGGCACAGATACGCAGTATTTT.

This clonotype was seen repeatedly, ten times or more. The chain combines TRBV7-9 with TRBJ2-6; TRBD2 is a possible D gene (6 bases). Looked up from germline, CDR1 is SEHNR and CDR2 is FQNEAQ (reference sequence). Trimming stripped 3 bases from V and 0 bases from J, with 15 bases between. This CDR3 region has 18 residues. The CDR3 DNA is TGTGCCAGCAGCTTCGGCGGGATGAGGCCCTCTGGGGCCAACGTCCTGACTTTC. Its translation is CASSFGGMRPSGANVLTF.

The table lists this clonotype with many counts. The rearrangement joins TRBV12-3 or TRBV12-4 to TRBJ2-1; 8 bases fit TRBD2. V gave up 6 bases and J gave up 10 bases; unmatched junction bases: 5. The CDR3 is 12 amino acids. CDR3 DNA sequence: TGTGCCAGCAGGGGGACGGGAGGGGAGCAGTTCTTC. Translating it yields CASRGTGGEQFF.

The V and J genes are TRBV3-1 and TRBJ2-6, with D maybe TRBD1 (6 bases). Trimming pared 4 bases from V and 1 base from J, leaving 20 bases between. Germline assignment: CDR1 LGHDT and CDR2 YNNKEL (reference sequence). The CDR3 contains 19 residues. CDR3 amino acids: CASSPRGSALISGANVLTF. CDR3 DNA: TGTGCCAGCAGCCCAAGGGGGAGTGCATTAATTTCTGGGGCCAACGTCCTGACTTTC. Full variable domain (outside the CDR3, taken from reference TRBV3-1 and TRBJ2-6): DTAVSQTPKYLVTQMGNDKSIKCEQNLGHDTMYWYKQDSKKFLKIMFSYNNKELIINETVPNRFSPKSPDKAHLNLHINSLELGDSAVYFCASSPRGSALISGANVLTFGAGSRLTVL.

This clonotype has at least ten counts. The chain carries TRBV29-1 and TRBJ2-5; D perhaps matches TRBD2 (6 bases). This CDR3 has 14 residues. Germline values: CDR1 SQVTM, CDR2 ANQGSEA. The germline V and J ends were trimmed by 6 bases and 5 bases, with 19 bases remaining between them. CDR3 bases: TGCAGCGTGAAGAGGTCGGGAGCGGTGGAGACCCAGTACTTC. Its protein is CSVKRSGAVETQYF.

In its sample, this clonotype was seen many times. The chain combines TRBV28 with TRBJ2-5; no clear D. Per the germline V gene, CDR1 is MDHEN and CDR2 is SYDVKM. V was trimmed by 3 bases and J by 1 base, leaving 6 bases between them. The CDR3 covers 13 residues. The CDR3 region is CASSFRVQETQYF. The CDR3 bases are TGTGCCAGCAGTTTCCGGGTCCAAGAGACCCAGTACTTC. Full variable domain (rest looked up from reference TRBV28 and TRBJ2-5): DVKVTQSSRYLVKRTGEKVFLECVQDMDHENMFWYRQDPGLGLRLIYFSYDVKMKEKGDIPEGYSVSREKKERFSLILESASTNQTSMYLCASSFRVQETQYFGPGTRLLVL.

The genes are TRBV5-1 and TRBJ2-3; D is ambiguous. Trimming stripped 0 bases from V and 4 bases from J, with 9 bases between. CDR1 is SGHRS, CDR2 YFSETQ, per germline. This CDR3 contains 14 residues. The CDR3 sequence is CASSLDPGSDTQYF. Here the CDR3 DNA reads TGCGCCAGCAGCTTGGACCCAGGCTCAGATACGCAGTATTTT.

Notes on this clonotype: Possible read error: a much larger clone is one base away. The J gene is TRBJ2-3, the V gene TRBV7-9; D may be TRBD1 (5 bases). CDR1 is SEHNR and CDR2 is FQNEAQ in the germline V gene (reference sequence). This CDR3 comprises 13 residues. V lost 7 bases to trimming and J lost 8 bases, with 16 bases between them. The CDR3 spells CASILIQAVTQYF. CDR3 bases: TGTGCCAGCATCCTTATACAGGCAGTTACGCAGTATTTT.

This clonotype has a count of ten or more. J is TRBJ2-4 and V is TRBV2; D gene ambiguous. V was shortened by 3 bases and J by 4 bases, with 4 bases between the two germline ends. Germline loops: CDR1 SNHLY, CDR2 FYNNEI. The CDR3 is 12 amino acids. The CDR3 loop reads CASSDSKNIQYF. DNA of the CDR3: TGTGCCAGCAGTGACAGTAAAAACATTCAGTACTTC.